This TCR beta chain was captured by sequencing in a study of T cell changes during pregnancy in multiple sclerosis. Repertoires were generated with immunoSEQ multiplex PCR, while TCRdb's copy carries only in-frame clones and drops some. Of about 40,000 clones listed, more than 85% are singletons. This TCR was sampled from a female donor with multiple sclerosis, enrolled in a pregnancy study. The sequences come from CD8+ T cells from peripheral blood mononuclear cells, collected before pregnancy.

The CDR3 loop reads CASVGQGVYEQYF. The CDR3 DNA sequence: TGTGCTAGTGTAGGACAGGGGGTTTACGAGCAGTACTTC. The chain employs TRBV12-5 and TRBJ2-7; 10 bases fit TRBD1. After removal of 7 bases from V and 4 bases from J, the junction contained 4 bases not matched to a gene. The germline V gene encodes CDR1 LGHNT and CDR2 FRNRAP. This CDR3 has 13 amino acids.